A selection of T cell receptor beta chains follows, all from one sample in a study of blood T cell repertoires in COVID-19. Data came from immunoSEQ multiplex PCR; TCRdb stores just in-frame clones and leaves some out. The sample holds 70,000 to 95,000 clones, 81% seen once. Sequencing used peripheral blood. The receptors derive from a woman aged 70-85 years with acute or convalescent COVID-19. Both conserved end residues are part of each CDR3. Fields, in order: clone size, J gene, D gene, V gene, CDR3 DNA, CDR3 protein. A D gene is named only where the DNA matches it firmly. For some rows the clone size is stated as once, few or many, or as a class when expanded; others skip it.

few TRBJ2-3 NA TRBV6-2/TRBV6-3 TGTGCCAGCAGCACCCGGGAGACAGATACGCAGTATTTT CASSTRETDTQYF
NA TRBJ1-2 NA TRBV2 TGTGCCAGCAGTGCAGGGTGGATCAACTATGGCTACACCTTC CASSAGWINYGYTF
NA TRBJ1-4 NA TRBV28 TGTGCCAGCAGTTTAAAAGGGGGGGGTGAAAAACTGTTTTTT CASSLKGGGEKLFF
few TRBJ1-4 TRBD1 TRBV6-5 TGTGCCAGCAGTTACTCCACAGGGGGAAAACTGTTTTTT CASSYSTGGKLFF
NA TRBJ2-7 TRBD1 TRBV10-3 TGTGCCATCAAAGAGGGGGCTTACGAGCAGTACTTC CAIKEGAYEQYF
few TRBJ2-7 TRBD1 TRBV6-5 TGTGCCAGCAGTTACGTTGGGGGACAGGGGGCCTACGAGCAGTACTTC CASSYVGGQGAYEQYF
NA TRBJ2-1 NA TRBV27 TGTGCCACCCGAGTCGCGGGGCTTTCTTTTTCGCAGTTCTTC CATRVAGLSFSQFF
NA TRBJ2-7 NA TRBV6-2/TRBV6-3 TGTGCCAGCAGTAAGACAGGGCGGGAAGGCGAGCAGTACTTC CASSKTGREGEQYF
NA TRBJ2-1 TRBD2 TRBV6-1 TGTGCCAGCAGTGAAGGCGGGAGGGTTTACAATGAGCAGTTCTTC CASSEGGRVYNEQFF
NA TRBJ2-7 NA TRBV9 TGTGCCAGCAGCGCACACAGGGAATCCTACGAGCAGTACTTC CASSAHRESYEQYF
NA TRBJ1-1 NA TRBV20-1 TGCAGTGGGGCAGCGAACACTGAAGCTTTCTTT CSGAANTEAFF
NA TRBJ2-5 NA TRBV7-9 TGTGCCAGCAGCTTAGGGGCTATGTGGGAGACCCAGTACTTC CASSLGAMWETQYF
NA TRBJ1-1 NA TRBV19 TGTGCCAGTAGGAGGGACTTGTTGAACACTGAAGCTTTCTTT CASRRDLLNTEAFF
NA TRBJ2-7 NA TRBV6-5 TGTGCCTTTGAAGGGGATACCTACGAGCAGTACTTC CAFEGDTYEQYF
once TRBJ1-6 NA TRBV6-1 TGTGCCAGCAGTGAGGGGCTTCCCAGCTCCTATAATTCACCCCTCCACTTT CASSEGLPSSYNSPLHF
NA TRBJ2-1 TRBD1 TRBV27 TGTGCCAGCAGTTTACTCGGGACAGGGCGGAATGAGCAGTTCTTC CASSLLGTGRNEQFF
few TRBJ1-3 NA TRBV5-6 TGTGCCAGCAGCTTGTACGCCGGGGGTTCTGGAAACACCATATATTTT CASSLYAGGSGNTIYF
few TRBJ2-2 NA TRBV7-3 TGTGCCAGCAGCCCTAGGAGGGACACCGGGGAGCTGTTTTTT CASSPRRDTGELFF
NA TRBJ2-1 TRBD2 TRBV6-1 TGTGCCAGCAGTGAAAGGCTAGCGGGAGGGTTAGAGAACAATGAGCAGTTCTTC CASSERLAGGLENNEQFF
NA TRBJ1-1 TRBD1 TRBV6-1 TGTGCCAGCAGTGAAGTGGGCACAGGGGTGACTGAAGCTTTCTTT CASSEVGTGVTEAFF
NA TRBJ1-5 NA TRBV19 TGTGCCAGTAGTATATTGAGAGGTAATCAGCCCCAGCATTTT CASSILRGNQPQHF
NA TRBJ2-2 TRBD2 TRBV19 TGTGCCAGTAGTATCCCCAGGAGCGGGAGATCGGCGGGGGAGCTGTTTTTT CASSIPRSGRSAGELFF
NA TRBJ1-4 NA TRBV3-1/TRBV3-2 TGTGCCAGCAGCCAGTCAGGCGGGAATGAAAAACTGTTTTTT CASSQSGGNEKLFF